The clone carrying this T cell receptor (beta chain) showed up just a few times. Its cognate antigen is unknown. Profiling relied on immunoSEQ multiplex PCR, and the TCRdb table lists in-frame clones only, not all of them. The profile shows 550 to 750 clones, more than 20% of them singletons. Germline CDR1 and CDR2: LNHDA and SQIVND (reference sequence). J lost 2 bases, V lost 5 bases, and 1 base had no gene match. This CDR3 contains 13 residues. The entry originates in a study of T cells in localized non-small cell lung cancer. Study-wide results and limits: A median about 56 of the top 100 tumor clones appeared in adjacent lung. Uninvolved adjacent lung had more T cell clonality than any other tissue, topping tumor. Investigators sequenced only a single tumor region, leaving heterogeneity possible.

The V call is TRBV19, the J call TRBJ1-2; 8 bases match TRBD1. The TCR sequence derives from a woman aged 40-69 years with stage I squamous cell lung carcinoma. The material was normal lung tissue next to the tumor, obtained before any cancer treatment. The CDR3 is CASSRQGNYGYTF. CDR3 DNA: TGTGCCAGTAGTCGACAGGGGAACTATGGCTACACCTTC.